Reported below is one TCR beta chain. The CDR3 extends over 16 amino acids. The V end was cut by 0 bases, the J end by 1 base, with 13 bases between. Germline CDR1 is SGHRS and CDR2 is YFSETQ. This sample was included in a study of CD8+CD57+ T cells in acquired aplastic anemia. It was genomic DNA that served as the template for profiling TCR beta VDJ and CDR3. Using its own MiXCR run on the reads, TCRdb lists one record per CDR3 protein. The sample holds more than 250,000 distinct CDR3 sequences; around 60% are singletons and the top ten take 6.5% to 10%. This receptor was identified in a human donor with severe aplastic anemia or a healthy control (not recorded which). The V call is TRBV5-1, the J call TRBJ1-1, with D unresolved. The source material was sorted CD4+, CD8+, or CD8+CD57+ T cells (not recorded which) from PBMCs. The CDR3 coding sequence is TGCGCCAGCAGCTTGGATCCTGTATCTACGAACACTGAAGCTTTCTTT. Protein product: CASSLDPVSTNTEAFF.